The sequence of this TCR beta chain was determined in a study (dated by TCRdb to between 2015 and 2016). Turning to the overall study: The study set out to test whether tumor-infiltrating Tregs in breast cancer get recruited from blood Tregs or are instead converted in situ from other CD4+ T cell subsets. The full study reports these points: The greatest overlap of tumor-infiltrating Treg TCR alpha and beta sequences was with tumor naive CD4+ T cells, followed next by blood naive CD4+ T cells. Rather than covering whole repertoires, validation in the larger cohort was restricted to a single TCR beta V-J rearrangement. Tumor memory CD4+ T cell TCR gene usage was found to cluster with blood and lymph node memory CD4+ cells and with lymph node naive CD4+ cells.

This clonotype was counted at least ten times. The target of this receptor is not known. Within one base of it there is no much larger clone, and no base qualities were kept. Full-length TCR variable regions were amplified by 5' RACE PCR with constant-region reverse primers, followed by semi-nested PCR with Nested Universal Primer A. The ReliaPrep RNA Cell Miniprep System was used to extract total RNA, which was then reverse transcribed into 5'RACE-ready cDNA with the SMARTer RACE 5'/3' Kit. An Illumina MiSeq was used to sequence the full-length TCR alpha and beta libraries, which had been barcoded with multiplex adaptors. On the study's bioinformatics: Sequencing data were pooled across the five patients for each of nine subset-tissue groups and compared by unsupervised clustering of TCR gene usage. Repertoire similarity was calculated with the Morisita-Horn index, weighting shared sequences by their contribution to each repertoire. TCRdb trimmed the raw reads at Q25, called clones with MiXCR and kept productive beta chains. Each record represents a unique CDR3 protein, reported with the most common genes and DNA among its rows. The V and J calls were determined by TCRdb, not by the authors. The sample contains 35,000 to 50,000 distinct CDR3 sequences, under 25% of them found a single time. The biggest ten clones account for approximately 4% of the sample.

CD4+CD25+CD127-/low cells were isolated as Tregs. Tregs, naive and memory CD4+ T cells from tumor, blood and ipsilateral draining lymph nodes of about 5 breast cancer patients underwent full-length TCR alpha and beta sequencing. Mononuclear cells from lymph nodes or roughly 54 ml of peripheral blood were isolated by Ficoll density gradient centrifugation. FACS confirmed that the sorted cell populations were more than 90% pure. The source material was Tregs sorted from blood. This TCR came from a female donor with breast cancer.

The CDR3 region has the sequence CATLGVDWTGELFF. In nucleotide form, the sequence is TGTGCCACACTTGGGGTTGACTGGACCGGGGAGCTGTTTTTT. The receptor chain draws on TRBV6-5 and TRBJ2-2, with the identity of the D gene unclear. The germline ends are 17 bases apart after V is trimmed by 10 bases and J by 5 bases. Inclusive of the bounding cysteine and phenylalanine, the CDR3 is 14 residues long. Only the CDR3 DNA is retained, 42 bases long and in frame from the first base. CDR1 and CDR2 (MNHEY, SVGAGI) derive from the germline V gene.